This T cell receptor (beta chain) comes out of a study of T cell responses to AZD1222 COVID-19 vaccine. Turning to the study itself: Some second doses came at about 4 weeks and others at about 12 weeks; these were pooled.

Comment on this clone: Antigen specificity is unknown.

Points from the study as a whole: With two AZD1222 doses given, Spike-specific TCR breadth and depth both rose. Vaccine-associated CD4 TCRs ranged over spike, dominating at 160-218 and 743-854. The donor group comprised mostly white British people and more females; the analysis possibly underestimated clonal diversity.

TCRdb keeps only in-frame clones here, not all; method: immunoSEQ multiplex PCR. The sample has roughly 120,000 clones, roughly 90% seen once. V shed 0 bases and J shed 4 bases, with 11 bases lying between them. CDR1 and CDR2 (germline): SGHRS, YFSETQ. The CDR3 covers 16 residues. The V and J genes are TRBV5-1 and TRBJ1-6; D gene unclear. The sample in question was peripheral blood, obtained on day 0 of AZD1222 vaccination. The clonotype comes from an adult in good health. The CDR3: CASSLGVFGYNSPLHF. The CDR3 bases are TGCGCCAGCAGCTTGGGCGTTTTCGGGTATAATTCACCCCTCCACTTT.